Described below is a single TCR beta chain sequence and its context. What it recognizes is unknown. TCRdb used MiXCR to reprocess the reads, holding one entry per CDR3 protein. The data show some 130,000 distinct CDR3 sequences, roughly a quarter seen once. The CDR3 is 15 amino acids. V lost 4 bases and J 8 bases, leaving 18 bases between the germline ends. The germline V gene has CDR1 LGHNA and CDR2 YSLEER. This record comes from a study of T cell repertoires in cytomegalovirus infection. General study results and limits: Across the ex vivo response, the dominant clonotypes were HLA-C-restricted CMV-specific TCR beta clonotypes.

This receptor was identified in a human donor in good health (CMV status not recorded). Some clones in this sample may be carry-over from other donors' samples. The genes are TRBV4-3 and TRBJ2-1, with D unresolved. Input material: PBMCs, sequenced either directly or after in vitro stimulation (not recorded which). CDR3 sequence: CASSLGPVRMDEQFF. The CDR3, as DNA: TGCGCCAGCAGCCTCGGGCCCGTTCGGATGGATGAGCAGTTCTTC.